One sample yielded the 20 T cell receptor beta chains listed below, sequenced in a study of shared clonotypes between healthy human individuals. Positive CCR7 selection of CD45RO-negative cells yielded the naive CD8 cells, and terminally differentiated effector memory CD45RA+ cells were excluded. Sequencing used immunoSEQ multiplex PCR; TCRdb keeps in-frame clones, though not all of them. The table records about 2,200,000 clones, 85% to 95% of them present only once. The sample was naive CD8+ T cells from PBMCs. The receptors were gathered from a young man in good health. Some clones in this sample may be carry-over from other donors' samples.

This chain uses TRBV7-9 with TRBJ1-2, with D unresolved. V lost 8 bases to trimming and J lost 0 bases, with 16 bases between them. CDR3 length: 15 amino acids. The germline gives CDR1 SEHNR, CDR2 FQNEAQ (reference sequence). Here the CDR3 DNA reads TGTGCCAGCTTCTCCGGTAGCCTCTCTAACTATGGCTACACCTTC. It specifies CASFSGSLSNYGYTF.

This chain connects TRBV5-3 to TRBJ2-7, with TRBD1 as a possible D gene (8 bases). TRBV5-3 is an open reading frame, and its role is uncertain. The CDR3 extends over 20 amino acids. The germline V and J ends were trimmed by 1 base and 7 bases, with 33 bases remaining between them. CDR3 bases: TGTGCCAGAAGCTTGCCCCGGGACAGGTGTTCGACTAGCTACCCCTGTGAGCAGTACTTC. It codes for CARSLPRDRCSTSYPCEQYF.

The V call is TRBV6-1, the J call TRBJ1-4, with 7 nucleotides matching TRBD1. With 4 bases clipped from V and 6 bases from J, the junction kept 8 bases outside the gene matches. CDR1 is MNHNS, CDR2 SASEGT, per germline. CDR3 length: 15 amino acids. The CDR3 loop reads CASSGWDSGYEKLFF. The CDR3 coding sequence is TGTGCCAGCAGTGGGTGGGACAGTGGGTATGAAAAACTGTTTTTT.

The J gene is TRBJ1-1, the V gene TRBV6-5; the D is unclear. Germline-derived CDR1 and CDR2 are MNHEY and SVGAGI. V was trimmed by 6 bases and J by 0 bases, leaving 11 bases between them. This CDR3 comprises 14 residues. The CDR3 bases are TGTGCCAGCAGCTTGACGGTAATGAACACTGAAGCTTTCTTT. Translation: CASSLTVMNTEAFF.

The chain couples TRBV4-1 to TRBJ2-7, with D possibly being TRBD2 (5 bases). The length of the CDR3 is 15 residues. CDR1 is MGHRA, CDR2 YSYEKL, per germline. The germline V and J ends were trimmed by 1 base and 6 bases, with 16 bases remaining between them. CDR3 sequence (DNA): TGCGCCAGCAGCCAAGTGGTAGGAGGAATATCCGAGCAGTACTTC. Its translation: CASSQVVGGISEQYF.

Regarding this clone: This sample includes further DNA sequences coding for the same CDR3. V gene TRBV27 combines with J gene TRBJ1-1; weak D call: TRBD1 (5 bases). Germline lookup yields CDR1 MNHEY and CDR2 SMNVEV (reference sequence). The ends were cut back, 6 bases at V and 5 bases at J, with 13 bases in the middle. This CDR3 has 13 residues. CDR3 nucleotide sequence: TGTGCCAGCAGCCCGGGGCAGGGAACTGAAGCTTTCTTT. Translation: CASSPGQGTEAFF.

This chain uses TRBV6-5 with TRBJ1-4, with unresolved D. V was pared by 6 bases and J by 3 bases, with 14 bases between. This CDR3 has 15 amino acids. CDR1 and CDR2 from the germline V gene are MNHEY and SVGAGI. The CDR3 loop reads CASSPVGDANEKLFF. CDR3 DNA sequence: TGTGCCAGCAGCCCCGTAGGAGACGCTAATGAAAAACTGTTTTTT.

The count of this clone is one. The V and J genes are TRBV6-6 and TRBJ2-2; 8 bases fit TRBD2. The V gene end was trimmed by 2 bases and the J gene end by 6 bases; junction bases not matched to a gene: 5. This CDR3 has 15 residues. The germline V gene has CDR1 MNHNY and CDR2 SVGAGI (reference sequence). CDR3 bases: TGTGCCAGCAGTTACCTCCCGGGACTAGCCGGGGAGCTGTTTTTT. This gives the protein CASSYLPGLAGELFF.

As to this clone: Other DNA sequences in the same sample also yield this CDR3. The chain has TRBV27 and TRBJ2-7; D is uncertain. The germline gives CDR1 MNHEY, CDR2 SMNVEV (reference sequence). V lost 3 bases to trimming and J lost 2 bases, with 8 bases between them. The CDR3 spans 13 residues. The CDR3 nucleotides are TGTGCCAGCAGTTTGGGCCCGCCCTACGAGCAGTACTTC. Translation: CASSLGPPYEQYF.

The rearrangement links TRBV6-5 to TRBJ2-7, with D perhaps TRBD2 (5 bases). The ends were cut back, 0 bases at V and 4 bases at J, with 13 bases in the middle. Germline V gene data show CDR1 as MNHEY and CDR2 as SVGAGI. The CDR3 totals 15 residues. CDR3 DNA: TGTGCCAGCAGTTACTCGAGTGAGGGCGGTTACGAGCAGTACTTC. Protein sequence: CASSYSSEGGYEQYF.

The J gene is TRBJ1-5, the V gene TRBV28, with D possibly matching TRBD1 (5 bases). The CDR3 has 14 amino acids. Trimming removed 3 bases at V and 7 bases at J, with 13 bases between. Germline lookup yields CDR1 MDHEN and CDR2 SYDVKM. Here the CDR3 reads CASSFSGKWQPQHF. Written as DNA, the CDR3 is TGTGCCAGCAGTTTCTCAGGGAAGTGGCAGCCCCAGCATTTT.

This clone was seen once. This CDR3 reads CASSPNFNEQYF. CDR3 DNA: TGTGCCAGCAGCCCTAATTTTAACGAGCAGTACTTC. This sequence joins TRBV7-8 and TRBJ2-7; D is ambiguous. V dropped 5 bases and J dropped 5 bases, with 10 bases sitting between them. This CDR3 is 12 amino acids long. Germline V gene data show CDR1 as SGHVS and CDR2 as FQNEAQ.

This rearrangement joins TRBV7-3 to TRBJ2-5; no definite D call. Between the trimmed V and J ends, which lost 5 bases and 5 bases, there was a span of 15 bases. Germline CDR1 SGHTA, CDR2 FQGTGA. The CDR3 consists of 14 residues. The CDR3 nucleotides read TGTGCCAGCAGCCTCGCCGTAGTCGGGGAGACCCAGTACTTC. It is translated as CASSLAVVGETQYF.

As to this clone: Other DNA sequences in the sample encode the same CDR3. V and J are TRBV9 and TRBJ2-5, with a tentative D call TRBD1 (6 bases). The V gene's germline CDR1 is SGDLS and CDR2 YYNGEE. Deletions cut 4 bases from V and 1 base from J, with 11 bases between. This CDR3 region has 14 residues. CDR3 region: CASSSRGSQETQYF. CDR3 coding DNA: TGTGCCAGCAGCTCGAGGGGGAGCCAAGAGACCCAGTACTTC.

This clone was detected once. The genes are TRBV27 and TRBJ1-4; D remains ambiguous. This CDR3 comprises 15 residues. V lost 2 bases and J 7 bases, leaving 14 bases between the germline ends. The germline V gene encodes CDR1 MNHEY and CDR2 SMNVEV (reference sequence). The CDR3 here is CASSLRDKRAEKLFF. The CDR3 DNA reads TGTGCCAGCAGTTTAAGGGATAAAAGGGCTGAAAAACTGTTTTTT.

The V call is TRBV29-1, the J call TRBJ2-1; 12 bases are shared with TRBD2. With 3 bases clipped from V and 7 bases from J, the junction kept 4 bases outside the gene matches. Germline CDR1 reads SQVTM; CDR2 reads ANQGSEA. The CDR3 runs 14 residues. The CDR3 loop is CSVDVLAGGNEQFF. The DNA of the CDR3 is TGCAGCGTTGATGTTCTAGCGGGAGGGAATGAGCAGTTCTTC.

The chain is built from TRBV28 and TRBJ2-3; unclear D gene. From germline, CDR1 is MDHEN and CDR2 SYDVKM. The CDR3 is 14 residues long. The V and J ends lost 3 bases and 0 bases respectively, with 7 bases between them. The CDR3 loop reads CASSFEVSTDTQYF. The CDR3 nucleotides read TGTGCCAGCAGTTTCGAGGTTAGCACAGATACGCAGTATTTT. The full variable domain, rest sourced from reference TRBV28 and TRBJ2-3, is DVKVTQSSRYLVKRTGEKVFLECVQDMDHENMFWYRQDPGLGLRLIYFSYDVKMKEKGDIPEGYSVSREKKERFSLILESASTNQTSMYLCASSFEVSTDTQYFGPGTRLTVL.

In this sample, this clone turned up once. This sequence joins TRBV28 and TRBJ2-7, with 8 bases that match TRBD2. CDR1 is MDHEN, CDR2 SYDVKM, per germline. The CDR3 runs 13 residues. The ends lost 5 bases at V and 6 bases at J; junction bases unmatched: 6. The CDR3 here is CASSLGRGIEQYF. The CDR3, as DNA: TGTGCCAGCAGTCTCGGGAGGGGGATCGAGCAGTACTTC.

The gene calls are TRBV4-2 and TRBJ2-7; no definite D call. This CDR3 has 16 amino acids. Germline loops: CDR1 LGHNA, CDR2 YNFKEQ. V gave up 1 base and J gave up 0 bases, with 13 bases separating them. The CDR3 protein is CASSQVPRSSSYEQYF. For the CDR3, the DNA is TGTGCCAGCAGCCAAGTCCCGCGGTCGAGCTCCTACGAGCAGTACTTC.

This chain uses TRBV5-4 with TRBJ1-2; D is uncertain. CDR3 length equals 15 residues. CDR1 and CDR2 from the germline V gene are SGHNT and YYREEE (reference sequence). The V end was cut by 1 base, the J end by 1 base, with 11 bases between. CDR3 protein: CASSLYQARNYGYTF. In DNA, the CDR3 is TGTGCCAGCAGCTTGTATCAGGCGCGTAACTATGGCTACACCTTC.